One sample yielded the 29 T cell receptor beta chains listed below, sequenced in a study of control samples from healthy donors and cancer patients. Here immunoSEQ multiplex PCR was the method, and the copy in TCRdb shows in-frame clones only, minus some. The sample contains roughly 100,000 clones, 83% of which appear only once. The sequencing input was blood. These receptors were taken from a woman in her 50s in good health.

The gene calls are TRBV6-5 and TRBJ2-7, with D possibly matching TRBD1 (6 bases). The CDR3 length is 12 residues. Germline values: CDR1 MNHEY, CDR2 SVGAGI. Trimming stripped 10 bases from V and 1 base from J, with 11 bases between. In DNA, the CDR3 is TGTGCCACTACAGGGTGGTCCTACGAGCAGTACTTC. It codes for CATTGWSYEQYF.

This clone was observed once. The DNA of the CDR3 is TGTGCCAGCAGCTTAGAGAAGACAGGGAGGAAGGAGACCCAGTACTTC. It specifies CASSLEKTGRKETQYF. The genes are TRBV7-2 and TRBJ2-5; a weak D match, TRBD1 (7 bases). The germline V gene has CDR1 SGHTA and CDR2 FQGNSA. CDR3 length equals 16 residues. V was clipped by 1 base and J by 5 bases, with 17 bases between them.

This clone was observed a handful of times. J is TRBJ2-1 and V is TRBV29-1; TRBD2 matches at 7 bases. The CDR3 contains 14 residues. V lost 4 bases to trimming and J lost 7 bases; unmatched junction nucleotides: 10. CDR1 SQVTM and CDR2 ANQGSEA come from the germline V gene. CDR3 sequence reads: CSVVSGGSGNEQFF. The CDR3 region has the DNA TGCAGCGTTGTATCGGGAGGATCAGGAAATGAGCAGTTCTTC.

This clone was seen a single time. This chain connects TRBV7-3 to TRBJ2-2; 8 bases agree with TRBD2. J was trimmed by 4 bases and V by 7 bases; bases with no gene match: 2. Germline V gene lookup returns CDR1 SGHTA and CDR2 FQGTGA. The CDR3 is 13 residues long. The CDR3 sequence: CASKSGGTGELFF. In DNA, the CDR3 is TGTGCCAGCAAAAGCGGGGGCACCGGGGAGCTGTTTTTT.

This chain links TRBV9 with TRBJ2-7; 10 bases align to TRBD2. The CDR3 extends over 14 amino acids. V gave up 4 bases and J gave up 3 bases; unmatched junction bases: 4. Germline CDR1 and CDR2: SGDLS and YYNGEE. The chain's CDR3 is CASSSGRAVYEQYF. The CDR3 nucleotides are TGTGCCAGCAGCAGCGGGAGGGCCGTCTACGAGCAGTACTTC.

The chain combines TRBV7-9 with TRBJ1-4; D unclear. Per the germline V gene, CDR1 is SEHNR and CDR2 is FQNEAQ (reference sequence). V lost 1 base and J lost 5, with 8 bases in between. CDR3 size: 14 residues. This CDR3 reads CASSLGVVNEKLFF. The CDR3 nucleotides read TGTGCCAGCAGCTTAGGCGTTGTAAATGAAAAACTGTTTTTT.

This chain links TRBV2 with TRBJ2-7; a possible D gene is TRBD2 (6 bases). The CDR3 is 15 residues long. V was clipped by 3 bases and J by 7 bases, with 19 bases between them. The germline CDR1 and CDR2 sequences are SNHLY and FYNNEI. Here the CDR3 reads CASSDNRANGGEQYF. CDR3 sequence (DNA): TGTGCCAGCAGTGATAACCGGGCCAACGGAGGGGAGCAGTACTTC.

This chain joins TRBV24-1 and TRBJ1-5, with 7 bases aligning to TRBD1. V dropped 2 bases and J dropped 8; count of bases not matched to a gene: 14. This CDR3 region has 17 residues. CDR1 KGHDR and CDR2 SFDVKD come from the germline V gene. CDR3: CATSDSQQGTWAEPQHF. As DNA, the CDR3 is TGTGCCACCAGTGATTCCCAACAGGGGACTTGGGCGGAGCCCCAGCATTTT.

The chain is built from TRBV18 and TRBJ2-3; no firm D call. The germline CDR1 and CDR2 sequences are KGHSH and LQKENI. The CDR3 runs 11 residues. V dropped 4 bases and J dropped 6 bases, with 5 bases sitting between them. The CDR3 reads CASSQADTQYF. The CDR3, as DNA: TGTGCCAGCTCACAGGCGGATACGCAGTATTTT.

This chain links TRBV15 with TRBJ1-1, with D perhaps matching TRBD1 (6 bases). The V end was cut by 4 bases, the J end by 4 bases, with 13 bases between. Germline assignment: CDR1 LNHNV and CDR2 YYDKDF (reference sequence). This CDR3 has 14 amino acids. The CDR3 here is CATSIGGVSTEAFF. The CDR3 nucleotides read TGTGCCACCAGCATAGGGGGAGTTAGCACTGAAGCTTTCTTT. The complete variable domain, with remaining parts taken from reference TRBV15 and TRBJ1-1, reads DAMVIQNPRYQVTQFGKPVTLSCSQTLNHNVMYWYQQKSSQAPKLLFHYYDKDFNNEADTPDNFQSRRPNTSFCFLDIRSPGLGDTAMYLCATSIGGVSTEAFFGQGTRLTVV.

With regard to this clone: One junction end does not reproduce the germline sequence, and a read error may be involved. The chain couples TRBV5-1 to TRBJ2-1, with 9 bases identical to TRBD2. This CDR3 spans 15 amino acids. Per germline, CDR1 SGHRS and CDR2 YFSETQ. CDR3 region: CARSWRAGGRDEQFF. CDR3 sequence (DNA): TGCGCCCGCAGCTGGCGGGCGGGGGGGCGGGATGAGCAGTTCTTC.

This clone was counted between two and nine times. The chain carries TRBV6-5 and TRBJ2-5; 10 bases line up with TRBD1. The CDR3 contains 15 residues. Germline assignment: CDR1 MNHEY and CDR2 SVGAGI. The ends lost 5 bases at V and 3 bases at J; junction bases unmatched: 6. Here the CDR3 reads CASSTTGTGEETQYF. In nucleotides, the CDR3 is TGTGCCAGCAGTACCACCGGGACAGGGGAAGAGACCCAGTACTTC.

With regard to this clone: Within the sample, other DNA sequences also encode this same CDR3. The chain links TRBV3-1 (or the pseudogene TRBV3-2) to TRBJ1-3, with a tentative D call TRBD1 (6 bases). This CDR3 contains 15 residues. Deletions cut 3 bases from V and 4 bases from J, with 13 bases between. Germline-derived CDR1 and CDR2 are LGHDT and YNNKEL (reference sequence). This CDR3 is CASSHRGGSGNTIYF. CDR3 coding DNA: TGTGCCAGCAGCCACAGAGGGGGGTCCGGAAACACCATATATTTT.

The chain uses TRBV9 and TRBJ2-3; 7 positions agree with TRBD1. Germline loops: CDR1 SGDLS, CDR2 YYNGEE. J was trimmed by 4 bases and V by 4 bases; bases with no gene match: 9. This CDR3 region has 15 residues. This CDR3 reads CASSPQTGRADTQYF. Here the CDR3 DNA reads TGTGCCAGCAGCCCTCAGACAGGGCGGGCAGATACGCAGTATTTT. Filled out from reference TRBV9 and TRBJ2-3, the complete variable domain reads DSGVTQTPKHLITATGQRVTLRCSPRSGDLSVYWYQQSLDQGLQFLIQYYNGEERAKGNILERFSAQQFPDLHSELNLSSLELGDSALYFCASSPQTGRADTQYFGPGTRLTVL.

DNA for the CDR3: TGTGCCAGCAGTGAATCGGGTAGGGAGGCCGAGCAGTACTTC. This sequence encodes CASSESGREAEQYF. V and J are TRBV6-1 and TRBJ2-7, with a possible D match to TRBD2 (6 bases). Germline V gene data show CDR1 as MNHNS and CDR2 as SASEGT. The CDR3 extends over 14 amino acids. Trimming removed 2 bases at V and 6 bases at J, with 14 bases between.

The V gene is TRBV6-1, the J gene TRBJ1-4, with a tentative D call TRBD1 (5 bases). Germline V gives CDR1 MNHNS, CDR2 SASEGT. V shed 3 bases and J shed 7 bases, with 12 bases lying between them. This CDR3 spans 14 amino acids. CDR3 amino acids: CASSDPREGEKLFF. For the CDR3, the DNA is TGTGCCAGCAGTGACCCCAGGGAAGGTGAAAAACTGTTTTTT.

Only a few counts were recorded for this clone. The V call is TRBV7-9, the J call TRBJ2-7; a weak D match, TRBD2 (5 bases). Germline assignment: CDR1 SEHNR and CDR2 FQNEAQ (reference sequence). CDR3 length equals 17 residues. The V end lost 4 bases, the J end lost 3 bases, and 22 bases lay between the germline ends. This CDR3 reads CASSYQPPTRQVYEQYF. In nucleotides, the CDR3 is TGTGCCAGCAGCTACCAACCACCAACTAGGCAAGTCTACGAGCAGTACTTC.

The rearrangement uses TRBV5-3 and TRBJ2-1; 8 bases fit TRBD2. TRBV5-3 qualifies as an ORF whose function is uncertain. With 4 bases clipped from V and 9 bases from J, the junction kept 15 bases outside the gene matches. The CDR3 runs 16 residues. In DNA form, the CDR3 reads TGTGCCAGAAGCCCTCCCTTGAGCGGGAGTCTCTGTGAGCAGTTCTTC. Its translation: CARSPPLSGSLCEQFF.

The chain combines TRBV6-5 with TRBJ1-2; D ambiguous. The CDR3 consists of 12 residues. Trimming left V 6 bases short and J 2 bases short, with 7 bases between. Looked up from germline, CDR1 is MNHEY and CDR2 is SVGAGI. The CDR3 coding sequence is TGTGCCAGCAGAAACCTGAACTATGGCTACACCTTC. This encodes CASRNLNYGYTF.

V is TRBV11-2 and J is TRBJ2-4; 9 nucleotides agree with TRBD1. The CDR3 loop spans 16 amino acids. V shed 4 bases and J 3 bases; nucleotides not matched to a gene: 7. CDR1 and CDR2 (germline): SGHAT, FQNNGV. The CDR3 spells CASSSGQGLGKNIQYF. As DNA, the CDR3 is TGTGCCAGCAGCTCGGGACAGGGTCTTGGCAAAAACATTCAGTACTTC.

This chain joins TRBV7-9 and TRBJ1-3, with D perhaps TRBD1 (6 bases). The V and J ends lost 10 bases and 1 base respectively, with 17 bases between them. The CDR3 totals 15 residues. Germline V gene sequence: CDR1 SEHNR, CDR2 FQNEAQ (reference sequence). The CDR3 DNA reads TGTGCCACCCGGGGCAGGGGAGCTTCTGGAAACACCATATATTTT. Translating it yields CATRGRGASGNTIYF.

The chain has TRBV19 and TRBJ2-3; 13 bases map to TRBD2. Germline V gene data show CDR1 as LNHDA and CDR2 as SQIVND (reference sequence). Trimming cost V 3 bases and J 1 base; bases outside gene matches: 10. The CDR3 length is 19 residues. CDR3 DNA: TGTGCCAGTAGTATTACCGGGACTAGCGGGATCGGGGGCACAGATACGCAGTATTTT. Amino acid sequence: CASSITGTSGIGGTDTQYF.

The genes are TRBV3-1 (or the pseudogene TRBV3-2) and TRBJ1-5, with D possibly being TRBD1 (5 bases). CDR1 and CDR2 from the germline V gene are LGHDT and YNNKEL (reference sequence). Trimming removed 6 bases from V and 3 bases from J, with 15 bases in between. There are 15 residues in the CDR3. The CDR3 DNA reads TGTGCCAGCAGTCTTACGGGAGGGGCCAATCAGCCCCAGCATTTT. It translates to CASSLTGGANQPQHF.

The rearrangement joins TRBV16 to TRBJ1-4, with D possibly matching TRBD1 (5 bases). V dropped 4 bases and J dropped 5 bases, with 14 bases sitting between them. Germline V gene lookup returns CDR1 KGHSY and CDR2 FQNENV. This CDR3 has 15 amino acids. In nucleotides, the CDR3 is TGTGCCAGCAGCCGCTTCGGGACTGGCAATGAAAAACTGTTTTTT. Protein sequence: CASSRFGTGNEKLFF.

The rearrangement uses TRBV21-1 and TRBJ1-1; TRBD1, the table's D call, was not compared with the DNA. TRBV21-1 is a listed pseudogene. The CDR3 covers 15 residues. Here the CDR3 reads CASSRQTGGNTEAFF. DNA for the CDR3: TGTGCCAGCAGCAGACAGACAGGGGGGAACACTGAAGCTTTCTTT.

This clone was found once. CDR3 sequence reads: CASSSRTGRSDTQYF. The CDR3 DNA follows: TGTGCCAGCAGTTCCCGGACAGGGAGGTCAGATACGCAGTATTTT. The chain is built from TRBV28 and TRBJ2-3, with 8 bases aligning to TRBD1. The CDR3 length is 15 residues. J was trimmed by 4 bases and V by 4 bases; bases with no gene match: 7. Germline V gene sequence: CDR1 MDHEN, CDR2 SYDVKM.

This chain uses TRBV7-3 with TRBJ2-3; 9 nucleotides align to TRBD2. CDR3 length: 16 residues. Germline V gene data show CDR1 as SGHTA and CDR2 as FQGTGA. Trimming cost V 1 base and J 2 bases; bases outside gene matches: 4. This CDR3 reads CASSLKLAGSTDTQYF. The CDR3 nucleotides read TGTGCCAGCAGCTTAAAGCTAGCGGGGTCCACAGATACGCAGTATTTT.

This chain uses TRBV5-4 with TRBJ2-7, with 8 nucleotides matching TRBD1. This CDR3 spans 16 amino acids. Germline V CDR1 and CDR2: SGHNT, YYREEE (reference sequence). V trimming: 3 bases; J trimming: 2 bases; junction bases outside the gene matches: 10. The CDR3 region has the DNA TGTGCCAGCAGCTCGAGACAGGGGCCTCCCGCCTACGAGCAGTACTTC. It encodes CASSSRQGPPAYEQYF.

This rearrangement joins TRBV10-3 to TRBJ2-1; 11 positions match TRBD2. J lost 7 bases, V lost 3 bases, and 11 bases had no gene match. Germline-derived CDR1 and CDR2 are ENHRY and SYGVKD. The CDR3 length is 17 residues. CDR3 loop: CAISDISGGASGNEQFF. The DNA for the CDR3 is TGTGCCATCAGTGATATTAGCGGGGGGGCTTCTGGGAATGAGCAGTTCTTC.